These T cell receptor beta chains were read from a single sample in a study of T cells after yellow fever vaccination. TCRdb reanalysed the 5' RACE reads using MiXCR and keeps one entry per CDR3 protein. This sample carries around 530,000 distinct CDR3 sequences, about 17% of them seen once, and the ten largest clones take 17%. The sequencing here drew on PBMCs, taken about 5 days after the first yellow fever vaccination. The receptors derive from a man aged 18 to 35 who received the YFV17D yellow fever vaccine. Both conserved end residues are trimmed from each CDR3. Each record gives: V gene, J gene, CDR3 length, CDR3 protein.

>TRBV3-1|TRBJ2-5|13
ASSQRAGMGETQY
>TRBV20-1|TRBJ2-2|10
SARGVAGELF
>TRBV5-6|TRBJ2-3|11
ASSIPGGDTQY
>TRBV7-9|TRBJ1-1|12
ASSQDRDPTEAF
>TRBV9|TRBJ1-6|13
ASSVGNSYNSPLH
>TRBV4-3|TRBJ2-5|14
ASSQEVASGSETQY
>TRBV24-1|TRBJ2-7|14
ATSVPRPGEAYEQY
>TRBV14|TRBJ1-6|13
ASSPRAHYNSPLH
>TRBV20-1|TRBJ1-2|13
SARGGQGVYYGYT
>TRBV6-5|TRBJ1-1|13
ASSYDRGSNTEAF
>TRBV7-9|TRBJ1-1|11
ASSSRAGIEAF
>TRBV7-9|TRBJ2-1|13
ASSRWDSLYNEQF
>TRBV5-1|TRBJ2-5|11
ASSVGRKETQY
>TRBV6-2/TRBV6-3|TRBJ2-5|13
ASSYGRVEGETQY
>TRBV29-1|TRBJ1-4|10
SVGGTGEKLF